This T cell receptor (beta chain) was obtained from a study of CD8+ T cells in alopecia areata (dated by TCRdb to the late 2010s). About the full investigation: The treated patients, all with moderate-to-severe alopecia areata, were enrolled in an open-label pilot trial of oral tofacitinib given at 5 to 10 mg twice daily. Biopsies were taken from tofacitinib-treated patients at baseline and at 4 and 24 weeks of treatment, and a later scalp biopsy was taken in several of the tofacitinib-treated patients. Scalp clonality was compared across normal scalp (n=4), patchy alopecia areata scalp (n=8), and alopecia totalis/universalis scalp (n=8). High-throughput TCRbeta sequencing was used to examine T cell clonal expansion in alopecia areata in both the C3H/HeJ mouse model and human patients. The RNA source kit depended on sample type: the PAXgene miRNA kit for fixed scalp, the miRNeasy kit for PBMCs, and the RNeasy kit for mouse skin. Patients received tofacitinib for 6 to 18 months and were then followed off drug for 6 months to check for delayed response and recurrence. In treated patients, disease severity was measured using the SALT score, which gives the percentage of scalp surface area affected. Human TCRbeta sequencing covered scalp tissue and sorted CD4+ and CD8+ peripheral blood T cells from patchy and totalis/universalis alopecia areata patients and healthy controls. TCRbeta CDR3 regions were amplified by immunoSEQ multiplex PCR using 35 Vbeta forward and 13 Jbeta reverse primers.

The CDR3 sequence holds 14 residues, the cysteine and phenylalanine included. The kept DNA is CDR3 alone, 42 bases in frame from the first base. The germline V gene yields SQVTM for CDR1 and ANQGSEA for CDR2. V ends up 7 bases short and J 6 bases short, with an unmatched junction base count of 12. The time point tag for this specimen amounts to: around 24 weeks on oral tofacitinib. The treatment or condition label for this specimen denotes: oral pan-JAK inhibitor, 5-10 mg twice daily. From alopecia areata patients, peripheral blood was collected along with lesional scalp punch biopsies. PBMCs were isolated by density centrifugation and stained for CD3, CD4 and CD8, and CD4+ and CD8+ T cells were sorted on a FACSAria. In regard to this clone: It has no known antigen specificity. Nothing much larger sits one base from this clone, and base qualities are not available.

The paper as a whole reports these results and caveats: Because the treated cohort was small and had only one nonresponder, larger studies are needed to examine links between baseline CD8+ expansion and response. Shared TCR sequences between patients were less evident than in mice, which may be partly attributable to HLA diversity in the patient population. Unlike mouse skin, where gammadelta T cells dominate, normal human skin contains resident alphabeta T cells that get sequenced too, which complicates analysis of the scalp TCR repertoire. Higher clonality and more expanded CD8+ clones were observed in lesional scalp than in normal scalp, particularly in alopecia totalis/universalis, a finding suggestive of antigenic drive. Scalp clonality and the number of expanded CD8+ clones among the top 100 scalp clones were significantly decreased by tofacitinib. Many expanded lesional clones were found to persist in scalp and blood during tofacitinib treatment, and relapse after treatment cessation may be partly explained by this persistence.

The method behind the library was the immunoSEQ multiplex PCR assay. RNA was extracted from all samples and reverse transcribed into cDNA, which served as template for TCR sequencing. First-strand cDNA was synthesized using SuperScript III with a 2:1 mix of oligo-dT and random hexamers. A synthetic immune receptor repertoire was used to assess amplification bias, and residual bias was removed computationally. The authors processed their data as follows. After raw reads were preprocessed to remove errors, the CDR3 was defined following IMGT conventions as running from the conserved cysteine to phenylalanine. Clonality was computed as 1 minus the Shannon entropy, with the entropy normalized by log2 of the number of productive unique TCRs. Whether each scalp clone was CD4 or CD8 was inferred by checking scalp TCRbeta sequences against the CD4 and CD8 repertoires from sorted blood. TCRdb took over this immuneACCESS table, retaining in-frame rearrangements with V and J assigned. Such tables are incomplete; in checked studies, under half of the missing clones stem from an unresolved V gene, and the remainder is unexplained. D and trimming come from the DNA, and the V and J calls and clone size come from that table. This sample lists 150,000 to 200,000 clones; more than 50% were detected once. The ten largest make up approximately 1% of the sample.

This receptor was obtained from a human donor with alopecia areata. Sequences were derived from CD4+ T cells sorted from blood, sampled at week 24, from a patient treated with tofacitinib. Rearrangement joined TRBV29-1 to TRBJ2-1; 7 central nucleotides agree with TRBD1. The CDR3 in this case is CSAAPTGVANEQFF. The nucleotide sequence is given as TGCAGCGCGGCACCAACAGGGGTTGCCAATGAGCAGTTCTTC.